These 8 T cell receptor beta chains originate from one sample sequenced in a study of cytomegalovirus exposure and HLA in healthy donors. In the PCR, 60 Vbeta and 13 Jbeta primers were used. Clones were read by immunoSEQ multiplex PCR, and TCRdb kept only the in-frame ones, dropping some. The table lists roughly 110,000 clones. Sequenced sample: PBMCs. These TCRs come from a man under 40 in good health and CMV-seronegative.

V usage is TRBV10-3 and J usage is TRBJ2-1; 9 positions agree with TRBD2. Germline CDR1 reads ENHRY; CDR2 reads SYGVKD. Losses at the gene ends were 6 bases for V and 8 bases for J; bases not matched to a gene: 5. CDR3 length: 13 residues. The CDR3 region is CAIRASGVDEQFF. The CDR3 DNA reads TGTGCCATCAGGGCTAGCGGGGTCGATGAGCAGTTCTTC.

V usage is TRBV6-4 and J usage is TRBJ2-3; TRBD2 agrees at 8 bases. CDR1 is MRHNA, CDR2 SNTAGT, per germline. The V and J ends lost 0 bases and 0 bases, in that order; junction bases with no gene match: 2. The CDR3 has 16 residues. The CDR3 loop reads CASSDSPSGSTDTQYF. The CDR3 DNA reads TGTGCCAGCAGTGACTCCCCTAGCGGGAGCACAGATACGCAGTATTTT.

This rearrangement joins TRBV4-1 to TRBJ2-5; D gene uncertain. Trimming removed 3 bases at V and 5 bases at J, with 4 bases between. The length of the CDR3 is 11 residues. CDR1 and CDR2 (germline): MGHRA, YSYEKL. CDR3 protein: CASSHRETQYF. The CDR3 nucleotides are TGCGCCAGCAGCCACCGGGAGACCCAGTACTTC.

The chain is built from TRBV5-1 and TRBJ2-5; D perhaps matches TRBD2 (6 bases). Per germline, CDR1 SGHRS and CDR2 YFSETQ. This CDR3 is built from 13 residues. The ends were cut back, 4 bases at V and 3 bases at J, with 10 bases in the middle. DNA of the CDR3: TGCGCCAGCAGCCCCGGGGGTAAAGAGACCCAGTACTTC. Residues: CASSPGGKETQYF.

The gene calls are TRBV29-1 and TRBJ2-7, with 7 bases lining up with TRBD1. Germline V gene sequence: CDR1 SQVTM, CDR2 ANQGSEA. Trimming removed 2 bases from V and 2 bases from J; junction bases left unmatched: 6. This CDR3 spans 14 amino acids. The CDR3 nucleotides read TGCAGCGTTGAATTCCGACAGGGTACCTACGAGCAGTACTTC. Translated: CSVEFRQGTYEQYF.

The chain couples TRBV5-1 to TRBJ2-2; tentatively, D is TRBD1 (5 bases). CDR1 and CDR2 (germline): SGHRS, YFSETQ. This CDR3 is built from 12 residues. The ends were cut back, 2 bases at V and 6 bases at J, with 5 bases in the middle. This CDR3 reads CASSLGAGELFF. The DNA of the CDR3 is TGCGCCAGCAGCTTAGGGGCCGGGGAGCTGTTTTTT.

The rearrangement joins TRBV6-5 to TRBJ1-1; D not resolved. Looked up from germline, CDR1 is MNHEY and CDR2 is SVGAGI. CDR3 length equals 11 residues. V was shortened by 6 bases and J by 1 base, with 3 bases between the two germline ends. In DNA, the CDR3 is TGTGCCAGCAGCAGGAACACTGAAGCTTTCTTT. This encodes CASSRNTEAFF.

The chain recombines TRBV5-6 with TRBJ2-3, with D possibly matching TRBD1 (6 bases). Germline assignment: CDR1 SGHDT and CDR2 YYEEEE. The CDR3 is made up of 15 amino acids. V lost 2 bases to trimming and J lost 3 bases, with 13 bases between them. In nucleotides, the CDR3 is TGTGCCAGCAGCTTCACAGGGTTGGGGACAGATACGCAGTATTTT. It translates to CASSFTGLGTDTQYF.